Reported below is one TCR beta chain. The antigen this receptor binds is unknown. Nothing much larger sits one base from this clone, and base qualities are not available. The data were obtained in a study of blood T cell repertoires in COVID-19 (dated by TCRdb to 2019 to 2021). In the study overall: The collaborator samples originated in the United States, Italy and Spain and spanned the acute and convalescent phases of COVID-19. The material from the prospective study consisted of cDNA or gDNA derived from T cells, B-cell-depleted T cells, or PBMCs. Deeply sampled blood TCRbeta repertoires from subjects exposed to, actively infected with, or recovered from COVID-19 were included in the dataset. The repertoires were released in a freely available public database intended as a resource for research on the immune response to SARS-CoV-2. Samples came from the ongoing ImmuneRACE study (first 160 participants) plus 1,254 subjects from 6 global collaborators. A de-identified subject ID, COVID-19 status, age in years and sex were almost always included in the sample metadata. HLA class I and class II types, where available, came from metadata supplied by the sample provider rather than from assay-based typing. Here is what the overall study found, with its caveats: The quantity of clinical and demographic metadata differed by source and by participant and was supplied without curation.

The V end loses 4 bases and the J end loses 5 bases, and a stretch of 12 bases separates them. Measured from the cysteine to the phenylalanine, the CDR3 is 13 residues long. Of the read, only the CDR3 DNA is kept; its 39 bases are in frame from base 1. The germline V gene supplies CDR1 SGHRS and CDR2 YFSETQ. TCRbeta CDR3 regions were amplified from genomic DNA using the immunoSEQ Assay, a bias-controlled multiplex PCR. The paper's processing steps were these. Nucleated cell counts per sample were estimated from amplification of reference gene primers within the assay. To quantify the absolute abundance of each unique TCRbeta CDR3 rearrangement, sequence reads were collapsed and filtered. For each sample, productive Simpson clonality was calculated by taking the square root of Simpson's diversity index across productive rearrangements. TCRdb's version of the immuneACCESS table is confined to in-frame rearrangements and falls short of the full clone set. An unresolved V gene accounts for under half of the shortfall where checked; the remainder is of unknown origin. The DNA gave D and trimming, while V, J and clone size come from that table. This sample lists about 410,000 clones; more than 80% were detected once. 1.4% of the sample comes from the top ten.

Collaborating institutions collected whole blood in K2EDTA tubes following their own protocols. Collaborator samples were shipped for TCRbeta analysis as frozen whole blood, isolated PBMCs, or DNA extracted from either sample type. Recombination linked TRBV5-1 to TRBJ1-1, with TRBD1 as a weak D call on 5 bases. Sequencing was carried out using peripheral blood. This receptor was identified in a woman between 25 and 40 years old with active or convalescent COVID-19. The CDR3 reads as follows: CASSAGGGTEAFF. The DNA sequence is as follows: TGCGCCAGCAGCGCAGGCGGGGGAACTGAAGCTTTCTTT.